Listed below are T cell receptor beta chains from one sample, sequenced in a study of T cell repertoires in ileal Crohn's disease. Produced via immunoSEQ multiplex PCR; TCRdb's table is partial and in-frame only. The sample consists of approximately 6,800 clones, 74% of them appearing once. What was sequenced was ileal tissue. These receptor sequences come from an adult with Crohn's disease. CDR3s include the opening cysteine and the closing phenylalanine or tryptophan. Fields, in order: CDR3 length, D gene, clone size, V gene, J gene, CDR3 protein, CDR3 DNA. D genes are given only for firm matches. Expanded clones are given a class, and other clones once, few, many or no size at all.

13,NA,once,TRBV7-3,TRBJ2-7,CASSLTGGYEQYF,TGTGCCAGCAGCTTAACAGGGGGCTACGAGCAGTACTTC
13,NA,NA,TRBV12-2,TRBJ1-4,CASRLVYGEKLFF,TGTGCAAGTCGCTTAGTTTACGGTGAAAAACTGTTTTTT
14,TRBD2,NA,TRBV18,TRBJ2-7,CASSPLAGAYEQYF,TGTGCCAGCTCACCACTAGCGGGGGCCTACGAGCAGTACTTC
13,NA,NA,TRBV7-2,TRBJ1-5,CASSLGPDQPQHF,TGTGCCAGCAGCCTAGGACCGGATCAGCCCCAGCATTTT
16,TRBD1,NA,TRBV19,TRBJ1-2,CASSLIGQGAMNGYTF,TGTGCCAGTAGCCTCATTGGACAGGGGGCTATGAATGGCTACACCTTC
14,TRBD1,NA,TRBV14,TRBJ1-1,CASSPPGQGPEAFF,TGTGCCAGCAGCCCCCCGGGACAGGGCCCCGAAGCTTTCTTT
15,TRBD1,NA,TRBV27,TRBJ2-5,CASRTWDSAQETQYF,TGTGCCAGCAGAACCTGGGACAGCGCGCAAGAGACCCAGTACTTC
13,NA,NA,TRBV5-4,TRBJ2-3,CASSLGREATQYF,TGTGCCAGCAGCTTGGGTAGGGAAGCTACGCAGTATTTT
11,NA,NA,TRBV29-1,TRBJ2-7,CSVEDRYEQYF,TGCAGCGTTGAAGATCGTTACGAGCAGTACTTC
15,NA,NA,TRBV27,TRBJ1-3,CASSKFGGSGNTIYF,TGTGCCAGCTCCAAATTCGGGGGCTCTGGAAACACCATATATTTT
15,NA,NA,TRBV28,TRBJ1-1,CASSLMGTPNTEAFF,TGTGCCAGCAGTTTAATGGGTACGCCGAACACTGAAGCTTTCTTT
13,NA,NA,TRBV9,TRBJ2-7,CASSGQPTSGQYF,TGTGCCAGCAGCGGACAACCTACGAGCGGGCAGTACTTC
16,NA,few,TRBV4-2,TRBJ2-7,CASSQEASSAPDEQYF,TGTGCCAGCAGCCAAGAGGCGAGTTCGGCTCCGGACGAGCAGTACTTC
12,NA,NA,TRBV28,TRBJ1-5,CASRYSNQPQHF,TGTGCCAGCAGATATAGCAATCAGCCCCAGCATTTT
12,NA,few,TRBV2,TRBJ1-1,CASSATGAGAFF,TGTGCCAGCAGTGCAACTGGGGCGGGAGCTTTCTTT